One and the same sample provided the 19 T cell receptor beta chains below, sequenced in a study of T cell responses to AZD1222 COVID-19 vaccine. Here immunoSEQ multiplex PCR was the method, and the copy in TCRdb shows in-frame clones only, minus some. The table lists roughly 150,000 clones, 90% of them singletons. This specimen consisted of peripheral blood, obtained 28 days after the second AZD1222 dose. The receptor source for this set is an adult who received the AZD1222 COVID-19 vaccine.

The J gene is TRBJ2-3, the V gene TRBV27; D gene unclear. Trimming cost V 0 bases and J 6 bases, with 4 bases left between them. There are 12 residues in the CDR3. CDR1 MNHEY and CDR2 SMNVEV come from the germline V gene (reference sequence). CDR3 nucleotide sequence: TGTGCCAGCAGTTTATCCGGCGATACGCAGTATTTT. This translates into CASSLSGDTQYF.

The chain joins TRBV27 to TRBJ1-1; no definite D call. There are 13 residues in the CDR3. Germline CDR1 and CDR2: MNHEY and SMNVEV (reference sequence). Trimming shortened V by 6 bases and J by 1 base, and 9 bases separated the two germline ends. In DNA, the CDR3 is TGTGCCAGCAGGGGTACTGGGAACACTGAAGCTTTCTTT. Its translation is CASRGTGNTEAFF.

The V and J genes are TRBV6-1 and TRBJ1-2; unclear D gene. This CDR3 contains 12 residues. V lost 3 bases and J 2 bases, leaving 4 bases between the germline ends. CDR1 MNHNS and CDR2 SASEGT come from the germline V gene. Here the CDR3 reads CASSDENYGYTF. The CDR3 DNA reads TGTGCCAGCAGTGACGAAAACTATGGCTACACCTTC.

V gene TRBV6-2 or TRBV6-3 combines with J gene TRBJ2-7, with D uncertain. The V gene's germline CDR1 is MNHEY and CDR2 SVGEGT. Trimming removed 2 bases at V and 6 bases at J, with 8 bases between. CDR3 length: 12 amino acids. The CDR3 coding sequence is TGTGCCAGCAGTTACGGCCGCGCCGAGCAGTACTTC. Its translation: CASSYGRAEQYF.

The chain employs TRBV25-1 and TRBJ1-5, with TRBD1 as a possible D gene (5 bases). The V end lost 4 bases, the J end lost 5 bases, and 6 bases lay between the germline ends. Looked up from germline, CDR1 is MGHDK and CDR2 is SYGVNS. This CDR3 region has 12 residues. For the CDR3, the DNA is TGTGCCAGCAGTGTCAGGGATCAGCCCCAGCATTTT. Residues: CASSVRDQPQHF.

This clone was seen only a few times. The chain has TRBV11-2 and TRBJ2-2; 9 positions match TRBD2. Germline V gives CDR1 SGHAT, CDR2 FQNNGV. With 7 bases clipped from V and 6 bases from J, the junction kept 12 bases outside the gene matches. The CDR3 loop spans 16 amino acids. For the CDR3, the DNA is TGTGCCAGCACCTTCCTTAGCGGGAGAGGAGCCGGGGAGCTGTTTTTT. Amino acids: CASTFLSGRGAGELFF.

CDR3 in amino acids: CATSAYSNYGYTF. The CDR3 DNA reads as TGTGCCACCAGTGCTTATTCTAACTATGGCTACACCTTC. The chain employs TRBV24-1 and TRBJ1-2; D ambiguous. The germline CDR1 and CDR2 sequences are KGHDR and SFDVKD. The CDR3 sequence is 13 residues long. V was shortened by 5 bases and J by 0 bases, with 6 bases between the two germline ends.

This rearrangement joins TRBV3-1 (or the pseudogene TRBV3-2) to TRBJ2-7, with 8 positions matching TRBD1. Trimming removed 0 bases from V and 0 bases from J; junction bases left unmatched: 4. Germline lookup yields CDR1 LGHDT and CDR2 YNNKEL (reference sequence). There are 16 residues in the CDR3. CDR3 sequence: CASSQDRTGSSYEQYF. The CDR3 bases are TGTGCCAGCAGCCAAGATAGGACAGGGAGCTCCTACGAGCAGTACTTC.

The chain links TRBV20-1 to TRBJ1-2, with 10 bases aligning to TRBD1. This CDR3 spans 16 amino acids. Unmatched junction bases numbered 8, after V lost 3 bases and J lost 1 base. Germline assignment: CDR1 DFQATT and CDR2 SNEGSKA (reference sequence). CDR3 in DNA: TGCAGTGCTAGTTCGGGGACAGGGGAGGGTAACTATGGCTACACCTTC. Encoded protein: CSASSGTGEGNYGYTF.

This clone was picked up a small number of times. This specimen includes other DNA sequences encoding the same CDR3. DNA of the CDR3: TGTGCCAGCAGTTTATCAGGGGCCTATAATCAGCCCCAGCATTTT. This codes for CASSLSGAYNQPQHF. The chain employs TRBV28 and TRBJ1-5; possible D gene TRBD1, 6 bases. The V gene's germline CDR1 is MDHEN and CDR2 SYDVKM. CDR3 size: 15 residues. Trimming removed 1 base from V and 4 bases from J, with 11 bases in between.

The chain links TRBV4-2 to TRBJ1-2, with TRBD1 matching 8 bases. J lost 6 bases, V lost 1 base, and 1 base had no gene match. Germline assignment: CDR1 LGHNA and CDR2 YNFKEQ. The CDR3 has 13 amino acids. Here the CDR3 DNA reads TGTGCCAGCAGCCAAGCGACAGGGGATGGCTACACCTTC. Protein: CASSQATGDGYTF.

V usage is TRBV7-2 and J usage is TRBJ2-5; D not certain. This CDR3 contains 16 residues. V was trimmed by 0 bases and J by 5 bases, leaving 16 bases between them. Germline loops: CDR1 SGHTA, CDR2 FQGNSA. The CDR3 DNA sequence: TGTGCCAGCAGCTTAGCTCATTCGTTAGTCACTGAGACCCAGTACTTC. It translates to CASSLAHSLVTETQYF. Together with reference TRBV7-2 and TRBJ2-5, the CDR3 gives the full variable domain: GAGVSQSPSNKVTEKGKDVELRCDPISGHTALYWYRQSLGQGLEFLIYFQGNSAPDKSGLPSDRFSAERTGGSVSTLTIQRTQQEDSAVYLCASSLAHSLVTETQYFGPGTRLLVL.

This chain links TRBV6-4 with TRBJ1-2; D remains unclear. Germline loops: CDR1 MRHNA, CDR2 SNTAGT. Trimming shortened V by 5 bases and J by 8 bases, and 15 bases separated the two germline ends. The CDR3 spans 13 residues. CDR3 sequence reads: CASSFSGQGGYTF. The DNA of the CDR3 is TGTGCCAGCAGTTTCTCCGGGCAAGGCGGCTACACCTTC.

This chain links TRBV28 with TRBJ1-2, with a possible D match to TRBD1 (6 bases). Germline V gives CDR1 MDHEN, CDR2 SYDVKM. The CDR3 has 13 amino acids. The germline V and J ends were trimmed by 5 bases and 4 bases, with 11 bases remaining between them. Here the CDR3 DNA reads TGTGCCAGCAGTGGTGACAGGACCTATGGCTACACCTTC. This gives the protein CASSGDRTYGYTF.

This clone came up once. The chain is built from TRBV12-3 or TRBV12-4 and TRBJ2-5; 7 bases are shared with TRBD1. J lost 2 bases, V lost 7 bases, and 4 bases had no gene match. There are 13 residues in the CDR3. The CDR3 is CASIPTGQETQYF. The CDR3 region has the DNA TGTGCCAGCATCCCGACAGGGCAAGAGACCCAGTACTTC.

V gene TRBV14 combines with J gene TRBJ1-5, with D perhaps TRBD1 (5 bases). CDR3 length: 13 residues. Germline loops: CDR1 SGHDN, CDR2 FVKESK. V lost 5 bases to trimming and J lost 8 bases, with 13 bases between them. CDR3 DNA: TGTGCCAGCAGCGACAGCCCGAGGGAGCCCCAGCATTTT. Translation gives CASSDSPREPQHF. Supplemented by reference TRBV14 and TRBJ1-5, the full variable domain reads EAGVTQFPSHSVIEKGQTVTLRCDPISGHDNLYWYRRVMGKEIKFLLHFVKESKQDESGMPNNRFLAERTGGTYSTLKVQPAELEDSGVYFCASSDSPREPQHFGDGTRLSIL.

The chain employs TRBV12-3 or TRBV12-4 and TRBJ1-1; TRBD1 matches at 10 bases. The CDR3 consists of 12 residues. The trim removed 6 bases at V and 11 bases at J, leaving 6 bases unmatched. This chain's CDR3 is CASRSGTGAAFF. CDR3 DNA sequence: TGTGCCAGCAGATCTGGGACAGGGGCCGCTTTCTTT.

The V gene is TRBV7-9, the J gene TRBJ1-1; D is possibly TRBD1 (6 bases). This CDR3 contains 14 residues. The germline V gene encodes CDR1 SEHNR and CDR2 FQNEAQ (reference sequence). Between the trimmed V and J ends, which lost 3 bases and 3 bases, there was a span of 11 bases. The CDR3 is CASSFYSGDTEAFF. The CDR3, as DNA: TGTGCCAGCAGCTTTTATTCAGGGGACACTGAAGCTTTCTTT.

This chain joins TRBV7-8 and TRBJ1-4; tentative D call: TRBD1 (6 bases). The length of the CDR3 is 14 residues. The V end was cut by 7 bases, the J end by 0 bases, with 9 bases between. The germline V gene has CDR1 SGHVS and CDR2 FQNEAQ. CDR3 nucleotides: TGTGCCAGCAAAAACAGGGCAACTAATGAAAAACTGTTTTTT. Translated: CASKNRATNEKLFF.